The following is a TCR beta chain sequence with its context. The antigen is unknown. Investigators divided CD4+ cells into CD45RA+ naive and CD45RA-negative memory subsets. This table comes from immunoSEQ multiplex PCR, and its TCRdb copy is limited to in-frame clones, with some not included. The sample carries roughly 1,100,000 clones, roughly 70% recorded once. This sample is drawn from a study of shared clonotypes between healthy human individuals. General study results and limits: The sharing of approximately 4.6% of naive CD4 clonotypes was seen across a handful of donors.

The receptor's source is a man younger than 30 in good health. The sequencing input was memory CD4+ T cells sorted from blood. Subset noted: CD45RA-negative fraction.

The CDR3 sequence: CASSSRFVEKLFF. CDR3 DNA: TGTGCCAGCAGTTCCAGGTTCGTGGAAAAACTGTTTTTT. This chain connects TRBV27 to TRBJ1-4; D is ambiguous. This CDR3 has 13 residues. The ends were cut back, 4 bases at V and 8 bases at J, with 11 bases in the middle. The V gene's germline CDR1 is MNHEY and CDR2 SMNVEV (reference sequence).